This entry lists 31 T cell receptor beta chains sequenced from one sample in a study of blood T cell repertoires in COVID-19. Clones were read by immunoSEQ multiplex PCR, and TCRdb kept only the in-frame ones, dropping some. The sample has around 230,000 clones, about nine tenths seen once. Sequenced: peripheral blood. The receptor source for this set is a man aged 50 or older with COVID-19, enrolled during active disease.

The CDR3 coding sequence is TGTGCCAGCAGCTTAGGTAGCGGGAGGTACAATGAGCAGTTCTTC. Amino acids: CASSLGSGRYNEQFF. The V call is TRBV7-8, the J call TRBJ2-1; 10 bases are a match to TRBD2. Germline CDR1 is SGHVS and CDR2 is FQNEAQ. The CDR3 extends over 15 amino acids. With V trimmed by 1 base and J by 4 bases, 1 base remained unmatched.

The chain is built from TRBV2 and TRBJ2-7, with D possibly matching TRBD1 (7 bases). Germline CDR1 reads SNHLY; CDR2 reads FYNNEI. There are 13 residues in the CDR3. With 3 bases removed from V and 5 bases from J, the gap between germline ends came to 11 bases. The CDR3 region has the DNA TGTGCCAGCAGTGAGACAGGGAGGCACGAGCAGTACTTC. This translates into CASSETGRHEQYF.

This clone was seen just once. The rearrangement joins TRBV4-3 to TRBJ2-3, with 9 nucleotides matching TRBD2. CDR3 size: 17 residues. V was pared by 1 base and J by 5 bases, with 10 bases of the junction left unmatched. In germline, CDR1 is LGHNA, CDR2 YSLEER. The CDR3 region has the DNA TGCGCCAGCAGCCAAGCGGGCGGGGGGGCTGTAAGAGATACGCAGTATTTT. Protein: CASSQAGGGAVRDTQYF.

The chain is built from TRBV3-1 (or the pseudogene TRBV3-2) and TRBJ2-3; 8 nucleotides match TRBD2. Germline V gene data show CDR1 as LGHDT and CDR2 as YNNKEL (reference sequence). The V segment lost 3 bases and the J segment 2 bases; nucleotides outside the gene matches: 4. This CDR3 is 15 amino acids long. CDR3 sequence (DNA): TGTGCCAGCAGCCAGGGTAGCGGGAACACAGATACGCAGTATTTT. Translation: CASSQGSGNTDTQYF.

This chain joins TRBV12-3 or TRBV12-4 and TRBJ1-5; possible D gene TRBD1, 6 bases. Trimming cost V 6 bases and J 4 bases, with 10 bases left between them. The CDR3 totals 13 residues. CDR3 in amino acids: CASRPGTNQPQHF. The DNA for the CDR3 is TGTGCCAGCAGGCCCGGGACAAATCAGCCCCAGCATTTT.

V gene TRBV11-2 combines with J gene TRBJ2-2, with D possibly being TRBD2 (5 bases). The germline gives CDR1 SGHAT, CDR2 FQNNGV. This CDR3 spans 14 amino acids. V shed 4 bases and J shed 5 bases, with 11 bases lying between them. In DNA form, the CDR3 reads TGTGCCAGCAGCTATAGTGCGGGTACCGGGGAGCTGTTTTTT. Encoded protein: CASSYSAGTGELFF.

There are a few counts of this clone. J is TRBJ1-5 and V is TRBV6-2 or TRBV6-3, with D perhaps matching TRBD1 (5 bases). V was pared by 5 bases and J by 3 bases, with 14 bases between. Germline-derived CDR1 and CDR2 are MNHEY and SVGEGT. CDR3 length equals 15 residues. The CDR3 reads CASSNPGQNNQPQHF. DNA for the CDR3: TGTGCCAGCAGTAACCCTGGACAAAACAATCAGCCCCAGCATTTT.

The chain combines TRBV6-5 with TRBJ2-7; 13 positions agree with TRBD2. This CDR3 is built from 15 residues. The V gene end was trimmed by 8 bases and the J gene end by 0 bases; junction bases not matched to a gene: 4. Germline CDR1 MNHEY, CDR2 SVGAGI. CDR3 sequence (DNA): TGTGCCAGCGGACTAGCGGGAGTCAGCTCCTACGAGCAGTACTTC. Translating it yields CASGLAGVSSYEQYF.

The gene calls are TRBV2 and TRBJ1-6; 7 bases agree with TRBD1. The CDR3 totals 14 residues. Unmatched junction bases numbered 6, after V lost 8 bases and J lost 5 bases. Germline V gene lookup returns CDR1 SNHLY and CDR2 FYNNEI. The CDR3 is CASQPTGNNSPLHF. In nucleotides, the CDR3 is TGTGCCAGCCAACCGACAGGGAATAATTCACCCCTCCACTTT.

This sequence joins TRBV6-5 and TRBJ2-3, with 7 bases aligning to TRBD1. The CDR3 contains 13 residues. V gave up 7 bases and J gave up 3 bases; unmatched junction bases: 4. Looked up from germline, CDR1 is MNHEY and CDR2 is SVGAGI. The CDR3 DNA sequence: TGTGCCAGCAACCGGGACAGAACAGATACGCAGTATTTT. Amino acids: CASNRDRTDTQYF.

The table lists this clone with a count of one. The same CDR3 is also encoded by other DNA sequences in this sample. The chain has TRBV12-5 and TRBJ1-2; D uncertain. Between the trimmed V and J ends, which lost 5 bases and 2 bases, there was a span of 12 bases. Germline V gene sequence: CDR1 LGHNT, CDR2 FRNRAP. The CDR3 consists of 14 residues. CDR3 residues: CASGLGGPNYGYTF. The CDR3 coding sequence is TGTGCTAGTGGTCTGGGAGGGCCGAACTATGGCTACACCTTC.

This clone was picked up a small number of times. J is TRBJ2-7 and V is TRBV28; 9 bases are a match to TRBD1. This CDR3 region has 15 residues. CDR1 is MDHEN, CDR2 SYDVKM, per germline. The trim removed 6 bases at V and 5 bases at J, leaving 11 bases unmatched. CDR3 loop: CASSSPGQGDHEQYF. DNA of the CDR3: TGTGCCAGCAGCAGCCCGGGACAGGGCGACCACGAGCAGTACTTC. The full variable domain, rest sourced from reference TRBV28 and TRBJ2-7, is DVKVTQSSRYLVKRTGEKVFLECVQDMDHENMFWYRQDPGLGLRLIYFSYDVKMKEKGDIPEGYSVSREKKERFSLILESASTNQTSMYLCASSSPGQGDHEQYFGPGTRLTVT.

As concerns this clone: Other DNA sequences from this sample encode an identical CDR3 as well. The V gene is TRBV3-1 (or the pseudogene TRBV3-2), the J gene TRBJ1-5; TRBD1 is a possible D gene (5 bases). CDR3 length: 15 amino acids. Germline V gene sequence: CDR1 LGHDT, CDR2 YNNKEL (reference sequence). V shed 1 base and J shed 4 bases, with 11 bases lying between them. The CDR3 sequence is CASSQGTGGNQPQHF. The CDR3, as DNA: TGTGCCAGCAGCCAAGGAACAGGTGGAAATCAGCCCCAGCATTTT.

The rearrangement uses TRBV5-4 and TRBJ2-7, with 9 bases aligning to TRBD1. Germline V gene lookup returns CDR1 SGHNT and CDR2 YYREEE (reference sequence). The V segment lost 0 bases and the J segment 2 bases; nucleotides outside the gene matches: 3. CDR3 size: 15 residues. This CDR3 is CASSLAGTGPYEQYF. The CDR3 DNA sequence: TGTGCCAGCAGCTTGGCCGGGACAGGGCCCTACGAGCAGTACTTC.

The chain recombines TRBV2 with TRBJ2-2; 7 bases fit TRBD2. The ends lost 8 bases at V and 2 bases at J; junction bases unmatched: 11. Germline lookup yields CDR1 SNHLY and CDR2 FYNNEI. The CDR3 extends over 16 amino acids. The CDR3 nucleotides are TGTGCCAGCTCTGTCCATCCTAGCGGCAACACCGGGGAGCTGTTTTTT. Translating gives CASSVHPSGNTGELFF.

The chain joins TRBV7-2 to TRBJ2-3; weak D call: TRBD1 (6 bases). Germline-derived CDR1 and CDR2 are SGHTA and FQGNSA. Trimming shortened V by 1 base and J by 7 bases, and 18 bases separated the two germline ends. The CDR3 loop spans 16 amino acids. CDR3 region: CASSLDGGGAHYTQYF. CDR3 DNA sequence: TGTGCCAGCAGCTTAGACGGTGGGGGCGCGCACTATACGCAGTATTTT.

About this clone: Sequence at one end of the junction differs from germline and may be a read error. The chain links TRBV7-7 to TRBJ2-5, with D possibly matching TRBD1 (6 bases). Germline loops: CDR1 SSHAT, CDR2 FNYEAQ (reference sequence). This CDR3 contains 15 residues. The CDR3 sequence: CASSATGLALETQYF. CDR3 nucleotides: TGTGCTAGCAGCGCCACAGGGTTAGCGTTGGAGACCCAGTACTTC.

The chain links TRBV11-2 to TRBJ2-7; 9 nucleotides align to TRBD1. Germline-derived CDR1 and CDR2 are SGHAT and FQNNGV. The trim removed 5 bases at V and 6 bases at J, leaving 11 bases unmatched. The CDR3 contains 15 residues. CDR3 nucleotides: TGTGCCAGCAGCATGACGGGGACAGGGTCGGTCGAGCAGTACTTC. Translation gives CASSMTGTGSVEQYF.

This chain connects TRBV9 to TRBJ2-2; D is unclear. Trimming stripped 0 bases from V and 3 bases from J, with 6 bases between. The CDR3 is 14 amino acids. Germline CDR1 SGDLS, CDR2 YYNGEE. CDR3 residues: CASSVAGHTGELFF. The CDR3 nucleotides read TGTGCCAGCAGCGTAGCTGGGCACACCGGGGAGCTGTTTTTT.

The table lists this clone with a count of one. This chain connects TRBV6-6 to TRBJ2-4, with a weak D call TRBD2 (6 bases). The germline V gene encodes CDR1 MNHNY and CDR2 SVGAGI (reference sequence). Trimming stripped 7 bases from V and 1 base from J, with 20 bases between. The CDR3 length is 17 residues. This CDR3 is CASIRDSRPNAKNIQYF. The CDR3 DNA follows: TGTGCCAGCATTCGGGACTCCCGACCCAACGCCAAAAACATTCAGTACTTC.

The rearrangement uses TRBV3-1 (or the pseudogene TRBV3-2) and TRBJ2-2; D unresolved. V lost 2 bases and J 2 bases, leaving 3 bases between the germline ends. This CDR3 has 13 amino acids. Germline lookup yields CDR1 LGHDT and CDR2 YNNKEL (reference sequence). CDR3: CASSQQNTGELFF. CDR3 DNA sequence: TGTGCCAGCAGCCAACAAAACACCGGGGAGCTGTTTTTT.

The chain employs TRBV27 and TRBJ2-7, with 7 bases that match TRBD1. CDR1 MNHEY and CDR2 SMNVEV come from the germline V gene (reference sequence). This CDR3 spans 14 amino acids. Trimming removed 6 bases from V and 2 bases from J; junction bases left unmatched: 7. CDR3 bases: TGTGCCAGCAGCCCCGGGACAGCCACCTACGAGCAGTACTTC. Translation: CASSPGTATYEQYF.

The chain uses TRBV14 and TRBJ2-3, with TRBD2 matching 8 bases. The CDR3 has 16 residues. The J segment lost 0 bases and the V segment lost 4 bases, leaving 6 bases of the junction unmatched. The V gene's germline CDR1 is SGHDN and CDR2 FVKESK. The CDR3 bases are TGTGCCAGCAGCCGCGGAGTAGCGGGGAGCACAGATACGCAGTATTTT. It is translated as CASSRGVAGSTDTQYF.

This chain links TRBV19 with TRBJ1-2; perhaps TRBD1 as D (6 bases). V dropped 3 bases and J dropped 2 bases, with 10 bases sitting between them. Germline values: CDR1 LNHDA, CDR2 SQIVND (reference sequence). The CDR3 is 14 amino acids. The CDR3 spells CASSIGGRNYGYTF. The CDR3 DNA reads TGTGCCAGTAGTATCGGGGGGCGAAACTATGGCTACACCTTC.

V usage is TRBV5-1 and J usage is TRBJ2-5, with D possibly being TRBD1 (5 bases). The CDR3 totals 14 residues. V shed 2 bases and J shed 5 bases, with 13 bases lying between them. Germline CDR1 is SGHRS and CDR2 is YFSETQ. The CDR3 reads CASSLRGQPETQYF. The CDR3, as DNA: TGCGCCAGCAGCTTAAGGGGTCAGCCGGAGACCCAGTACTTC. The variable domain in full, with the rest retrieved from reference TRBV5-1 and TRBJ2-5, is KAGVTQTPRYLIKTRGQQVTLSCSPISGHRSVSWYQQTPGQGLQFLFEYFSETQRNKGNFPGRFSGRQFSNSRSEMNVSTLELGDSALYLCASSLRGQPETQYFGPGTRLLVL.

This clone was detected a few times. The V and J genes are TRBV18 and TRBJ1-1, with 7 bases fitting TRBD1. The CDR3 runs to 15 residues. J lost 1 base, V lost 6 bases, and 8 bases had no gene match. Looked up from germline, CDR1 is KGHSH and CDR2 is LQKENI. CDR3 region: CASSRGRDRNTEAFF. The CDR3 nucleotides read TGTGCCAGCTCCCGGGGTAGGGACAGGAACACTGAAGCTTTCTTT.

The CDR3 region has the DNA TGTGCCAGCTCACCAGGGGCCGAACCGACCCAGTACTTC. Residues: CASSPGAEPTQYF. This sequence joins TRBV18 and TRBJ2-5; D is perhaps TRBD1 (5 bases). The CDR3 is 13 residues long. Germline loops: CDR1 KGHSH, CDR2 LQKENI. V was shortened by 2 bases and J by 7 bases, with 11 bases between the two germline ends.

This chain links TRBV18 with TRBJ1-1, with TRBD1 matching 9 bases. V lost 6 bases and J lost 3; bases outside the gene matches: 5. The CDR3 covers 14 residues. Germline CDR1 and CDR2: KGHSH and LQKENI. Written as DNA, the CDR3 is TGTGCCAGCTCGCGACAGGGGGGGGACACTGAAGCTTTCTTT. Its protein product is CASSRQGGDTEAFF.

The chain employs TRBV12-3 or TRBV12-4 and TRBJ1-5, with TRBD1 as a possible D gene (6 bases). This CDR3 spans 13 amino acids. The V end was cut by 6 bases, the J end by 9 bases, with 15 bases between. CDR3: CASSRNRASPQHF. The DNA of the CDR3 is TGTGCCAGCAGCCGCAACAGGGCGTCGCCCCAGCATTTT.

The table lists this clone with many counts. The chain couples TRBV6-4 to TRBJ2-1; D gene unclear. V shed 0 bases and J shed 6 bases, with 6 bases lying between them. Germline V lookup: CDR1 MRHNA, CDR2 SNTAGT. CDR3 length equals 13 residues. Here the CDR3 DNA reads TGTGCCAGCAGTGACTCGAACAGCAATGAGCAGTTCTTC. This gives the protein CASSDSNSNEQFF.

The chain uses TRBV6-2 or TRBV6-3 and TRBJ1-5; D gene uncertain. The length of the CDR3 is 15 residues. Germline V CDR1 and CDR2: MNHEY, SVGEGT. V was pared by 5 bases and J by 8 bases, with 19 bases between. This CDR3 reads CASSSPRGFWEPQHF. The CDR3 nucleotides read TGTGCCAGCAGTAGCCCCAGAGGGTTTTGGGAGCCCCAGCATTTT.